This entry is about one T cell receptor (beta chain). The data were taken from a study of OX40 agonist ivuxolimab in advanced cancers. Study details: With ivuxolimab, an agonistic anti-OX40 (CD134) antibody, patients were treated.

Assay used: immunoSEQ multiplex PCR; TCRdb lists only in-frame clones, some missing. The sample has 40,000 to 65,000 clones, roughly 90% seen once. CDR3 size: 15 residues. V lost 1 base, J lost 7 bases, and 13 bases lay in between. The germline V gene has CDR1 LGHNT and CDR2 FRNRAP. The TCR sequence derives from an adult with an advanced solid tumor such as melanoma, head and neck, liver or kidney cancer. Source: CD4+ or CD8+ T cells sorted from blood, taken in a trial of the OX40 agonist ivuxolimab. The chain recombines TRBV12-5 with TRBJ2-2; maybe TRBD2 (5 bases). The CDR3 loop is CASGLESGVNGELFF. The CDR3 nucleotides read TGTGCTAGTGGTTTGGAGTCCGGGGTTAACGGGGAGCTGTTTTTT. The entire variable domain, with the rest obtained from reference TRBV12-5 and TRBJ2-2, is as follows: DARVTQTPRHKVTEMGQEVTMRCQPILGHNTVFWYRQTMMQGLELLAYFRNRAPLDDSGMPKDRFSAEMPDATLATLKIQPSEPRDSAVYFCASGLESGVNGELFFGEGSRLTVL.